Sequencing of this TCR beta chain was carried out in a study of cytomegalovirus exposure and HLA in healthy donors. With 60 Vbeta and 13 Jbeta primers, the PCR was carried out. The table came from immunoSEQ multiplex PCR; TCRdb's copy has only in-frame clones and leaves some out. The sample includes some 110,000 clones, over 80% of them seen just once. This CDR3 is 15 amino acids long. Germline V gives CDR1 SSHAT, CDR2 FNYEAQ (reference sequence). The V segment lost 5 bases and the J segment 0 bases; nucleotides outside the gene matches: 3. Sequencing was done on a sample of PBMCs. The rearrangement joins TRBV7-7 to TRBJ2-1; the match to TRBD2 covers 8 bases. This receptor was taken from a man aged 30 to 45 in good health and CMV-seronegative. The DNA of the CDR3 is TGTGCCAGCAGCCCGGGGGGGAGCTCCTACAATGAGCAGTTCTTC. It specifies CASSPGGSSYNEQFF.